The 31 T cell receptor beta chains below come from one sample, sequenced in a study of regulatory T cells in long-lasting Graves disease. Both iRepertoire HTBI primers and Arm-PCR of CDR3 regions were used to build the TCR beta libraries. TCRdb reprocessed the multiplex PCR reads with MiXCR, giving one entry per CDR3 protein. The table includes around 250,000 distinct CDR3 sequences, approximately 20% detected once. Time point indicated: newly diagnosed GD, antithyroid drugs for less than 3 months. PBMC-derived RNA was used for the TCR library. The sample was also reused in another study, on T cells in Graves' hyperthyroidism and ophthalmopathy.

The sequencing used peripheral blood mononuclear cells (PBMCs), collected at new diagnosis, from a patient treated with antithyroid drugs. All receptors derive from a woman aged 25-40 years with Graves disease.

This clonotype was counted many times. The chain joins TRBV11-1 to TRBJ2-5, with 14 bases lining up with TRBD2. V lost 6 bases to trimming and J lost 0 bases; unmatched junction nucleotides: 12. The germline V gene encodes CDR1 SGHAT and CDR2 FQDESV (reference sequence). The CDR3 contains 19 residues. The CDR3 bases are TGTGCCAGCAGTTTATCCGGGACTAGCGGGGGCCGGTACCAAGAGACCCAGTACTTC. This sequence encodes CASSLSGTSGGRYQETQYF.

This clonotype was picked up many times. CDR3 sequence (DNA): TGTGCCAGCAGCCCAAGGGACAGTCCCCTGGGGGGCCAGCATTTT. Translating gives CASSPRDSPLGGQHF. The chain couples TRBV7-8 to TRBJ1-5, with 7 bases fitting TRBD1. From germline, CDR1 is SGHVS and CDR2 FQNEAQ. Losses at the gene ends were 5 bases for V and 12 bases for J; bases not matched to a gene: 16. The CDR3 has 15 amino acids.

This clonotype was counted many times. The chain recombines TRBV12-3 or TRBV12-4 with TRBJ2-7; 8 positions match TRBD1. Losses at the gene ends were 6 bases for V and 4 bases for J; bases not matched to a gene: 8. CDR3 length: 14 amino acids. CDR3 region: CASSGQGARYEQYF. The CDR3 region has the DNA TGTGCCAGCAGCGGGCAGGGGGCTAGGTACGAGCAGTACTTC.

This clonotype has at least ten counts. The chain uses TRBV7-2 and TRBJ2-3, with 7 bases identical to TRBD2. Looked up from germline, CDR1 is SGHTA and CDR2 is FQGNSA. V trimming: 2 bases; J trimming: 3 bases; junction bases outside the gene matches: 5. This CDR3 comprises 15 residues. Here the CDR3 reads CASSLWGGGTDTQYF. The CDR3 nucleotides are TGTGCCAGCAGCTTATGGGGGGGGGGTACAGATACGCAGTATTTT. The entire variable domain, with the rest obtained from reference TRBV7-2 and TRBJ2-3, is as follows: GAGVSQSPSNKVTEKGKDVELRCDPISGHTALYWYRQSLGQGLEFLIYFQGNSAPDKSGLPSDRFSAERTGGSVSTLTIQRTQQEDSAVYLCASSLWGGGTDTQYFGPGTRLTVL.

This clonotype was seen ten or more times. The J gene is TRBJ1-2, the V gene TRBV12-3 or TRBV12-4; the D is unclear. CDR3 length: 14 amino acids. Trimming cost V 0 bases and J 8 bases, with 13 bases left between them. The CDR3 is CASSLADGVGGYTF. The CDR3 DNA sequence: TGTGCCAGCAGTTTAGCCGACGGGGTCGGGGGCTACACCTTC.

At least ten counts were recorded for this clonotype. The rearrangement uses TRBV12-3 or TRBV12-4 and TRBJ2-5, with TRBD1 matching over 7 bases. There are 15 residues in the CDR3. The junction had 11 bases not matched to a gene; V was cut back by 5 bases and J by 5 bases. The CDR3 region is CASSVRQGLMETQYF. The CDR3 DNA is TGTGCCAGCAGTGTACGACAGGGATTGATGGAGACCCAGTACTTC.

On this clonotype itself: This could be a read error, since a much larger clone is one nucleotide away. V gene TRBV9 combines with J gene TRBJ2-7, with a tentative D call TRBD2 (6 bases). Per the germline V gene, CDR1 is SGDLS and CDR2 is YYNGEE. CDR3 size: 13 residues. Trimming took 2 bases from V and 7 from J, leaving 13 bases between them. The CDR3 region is CASSVGGDNEQYF. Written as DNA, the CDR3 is TGTGCCAGCAGCGTGGGGGGAGACAATGAGCAGTACTTC.

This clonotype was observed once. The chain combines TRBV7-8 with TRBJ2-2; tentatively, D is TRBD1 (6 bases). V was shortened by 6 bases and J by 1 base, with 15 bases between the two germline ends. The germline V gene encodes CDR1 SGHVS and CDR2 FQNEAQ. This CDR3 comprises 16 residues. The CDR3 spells CASRKLRTENTGELFF. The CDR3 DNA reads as TGTGCCAGCAGAAAGTTGAGGACAGAGAACACCGGGGAGCTGTTTTTT.

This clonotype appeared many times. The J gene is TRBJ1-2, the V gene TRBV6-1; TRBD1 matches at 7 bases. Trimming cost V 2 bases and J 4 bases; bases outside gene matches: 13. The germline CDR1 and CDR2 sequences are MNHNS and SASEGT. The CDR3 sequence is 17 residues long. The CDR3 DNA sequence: TGTGCCAGCAGTGAAAGTTATGGGGCAGGGGGGTCCTATGGCTACACCTTC. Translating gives CASSESYGAGGSYGYTF.

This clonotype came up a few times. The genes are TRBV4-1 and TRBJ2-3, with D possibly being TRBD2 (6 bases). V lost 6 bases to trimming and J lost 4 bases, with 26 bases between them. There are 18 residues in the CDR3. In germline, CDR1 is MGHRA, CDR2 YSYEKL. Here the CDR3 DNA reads TGCGCCAGCAGAAAAGCCCAAGGATTGACTAGGGCGGCAGATACGCAGTATTTT. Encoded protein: CASRKAQGLTRAADTQYF.

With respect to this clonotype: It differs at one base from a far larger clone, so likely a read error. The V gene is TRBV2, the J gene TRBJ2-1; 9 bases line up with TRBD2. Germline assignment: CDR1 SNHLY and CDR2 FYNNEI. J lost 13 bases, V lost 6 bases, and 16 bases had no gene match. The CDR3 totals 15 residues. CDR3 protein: CASSLGGGGAETQFF. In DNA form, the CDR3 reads TGTGCCAGCAGCTTAGGCGGCGGGGGGGCCGAGACCCAGTTCTTC.

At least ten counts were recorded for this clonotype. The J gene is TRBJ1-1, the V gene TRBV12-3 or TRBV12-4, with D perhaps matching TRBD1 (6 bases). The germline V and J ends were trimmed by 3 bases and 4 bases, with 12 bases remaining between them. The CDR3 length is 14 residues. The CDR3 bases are TGTGCCAGCAGTTTGGGGACATGGAGCACTGAAGCTTTCTTT. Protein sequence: CASSLGTWSTEAFF.

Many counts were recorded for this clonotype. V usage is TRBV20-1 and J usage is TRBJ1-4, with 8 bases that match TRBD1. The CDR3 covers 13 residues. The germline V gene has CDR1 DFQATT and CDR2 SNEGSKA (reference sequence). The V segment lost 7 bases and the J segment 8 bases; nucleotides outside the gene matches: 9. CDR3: CSGTTGAREKLFF. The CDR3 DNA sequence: TGCAGTGGGACGACAGGGGCCAGAGAAAAACTGTTTTTT.

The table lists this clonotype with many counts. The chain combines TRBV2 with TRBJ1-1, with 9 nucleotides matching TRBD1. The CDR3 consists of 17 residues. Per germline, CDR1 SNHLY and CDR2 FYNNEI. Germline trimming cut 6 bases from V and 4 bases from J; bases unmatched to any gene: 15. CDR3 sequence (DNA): TGTGCCAGCAGCGGGGGACAGGGTAGCCCCATTAGCACTGAAGCTTTCTTT. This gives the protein CASSGGQGSPISTEAFF.

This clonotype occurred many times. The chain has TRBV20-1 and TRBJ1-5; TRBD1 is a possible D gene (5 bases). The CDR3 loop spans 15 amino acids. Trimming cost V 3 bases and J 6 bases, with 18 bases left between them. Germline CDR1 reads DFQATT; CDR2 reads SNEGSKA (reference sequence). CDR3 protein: CSARPGRTSGQPQHF. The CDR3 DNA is TGCAGTGCTAGGCCGGGACGGACCTCGGGTCAGCCCCAGCATTTT.

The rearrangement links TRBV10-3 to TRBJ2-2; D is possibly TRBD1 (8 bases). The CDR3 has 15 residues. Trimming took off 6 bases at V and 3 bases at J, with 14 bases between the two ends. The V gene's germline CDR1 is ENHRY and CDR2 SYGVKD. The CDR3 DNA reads TGTGCCATCAGCGATACAGGGGGGGACACCGGGGAGCTGTTTTTT. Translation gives CAISDTGGDTGELFF.

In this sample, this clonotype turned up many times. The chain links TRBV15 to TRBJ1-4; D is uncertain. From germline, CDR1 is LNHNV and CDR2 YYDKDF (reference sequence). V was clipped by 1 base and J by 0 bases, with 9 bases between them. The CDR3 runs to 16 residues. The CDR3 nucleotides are TGTGCCACCAGCAGAGGGGCAGTCTCAACTAATGAAAAACTGTTTTTT. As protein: CATSRGAVSTNEKLFF.

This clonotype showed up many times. The CDR3 DNA sequence: TGTGCCAGCGCTACAGGGGAAATATACGAGCAGTACTTC. Protein sequence: CASATGEIYEQYF. J is TRBJ2-7 and V is TRBV12-3 or TRBV12-4, with TRBD1 identical over 7 bases. Trimming at V came to 8 bases and at J to 4 bases, leaving 8 bases not matched to a gene. This CDR3 has 13 residues.

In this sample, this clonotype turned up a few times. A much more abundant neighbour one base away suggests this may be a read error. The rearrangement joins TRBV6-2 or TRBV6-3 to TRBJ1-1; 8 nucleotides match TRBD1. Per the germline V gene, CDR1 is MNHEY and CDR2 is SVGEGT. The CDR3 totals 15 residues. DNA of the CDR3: TGTGCCAGCAGTGAAAGTCAGGGGGCCGGCACTGGAGCTTTCTTT. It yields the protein CASSESQGAGTGAFF.

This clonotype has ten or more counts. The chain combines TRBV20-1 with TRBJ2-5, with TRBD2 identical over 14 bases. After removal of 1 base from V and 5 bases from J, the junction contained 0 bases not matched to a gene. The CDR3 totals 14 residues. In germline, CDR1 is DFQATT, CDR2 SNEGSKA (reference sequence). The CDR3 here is CSARGTSGRETQYF. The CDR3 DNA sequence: TGCAGTGCTAGAGGGACTAGCGGGAGGGAGACCCAGTACTTC.

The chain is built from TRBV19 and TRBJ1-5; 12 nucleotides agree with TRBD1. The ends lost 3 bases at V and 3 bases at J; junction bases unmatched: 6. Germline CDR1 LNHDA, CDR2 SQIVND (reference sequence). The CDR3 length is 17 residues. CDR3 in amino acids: CASSIRRDRGLNQPQHF. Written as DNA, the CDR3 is TGTGCCAGTAGTATTCGCAGGGACAGGGGGCTCAATCAGCCCCAGCATTTT.

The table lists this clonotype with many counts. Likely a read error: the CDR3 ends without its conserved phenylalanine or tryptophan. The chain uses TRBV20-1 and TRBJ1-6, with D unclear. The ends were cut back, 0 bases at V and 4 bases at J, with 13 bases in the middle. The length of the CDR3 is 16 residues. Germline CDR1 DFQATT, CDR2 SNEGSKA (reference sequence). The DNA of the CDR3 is TGCAGTGCTAGAGAGGGCACCTCGAAGTATAATTCACCCCTCCACTCT. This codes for CSAREGTSKYNSPLHS.

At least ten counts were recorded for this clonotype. The CDR3 region has the DNA TGCAGTGCTCCACCCGACACCGACTCGATAATGAACACTGAAGCTTTCTTT. Its translation: CSAPPDTDSIMNTEAFF. The rearrangement links TRBV20-1 to TRBJ1-1; D is unresolved. The CDR3 loop spans 17 amino acids. V was cut by 5 bases and J by 0 bases, with 22 bases left in between. The germline V gene has CDR1 DFQATT and CDR2 SNEGSKA (reference sequence).

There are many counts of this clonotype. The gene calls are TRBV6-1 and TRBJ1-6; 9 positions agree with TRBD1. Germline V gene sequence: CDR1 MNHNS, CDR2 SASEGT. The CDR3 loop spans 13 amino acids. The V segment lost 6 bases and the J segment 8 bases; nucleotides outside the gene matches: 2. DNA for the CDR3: TGTGCCAGCAGGGGACAGGGAGATTCACCCCTCCACTTT. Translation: CASRGQGDSPLHF.

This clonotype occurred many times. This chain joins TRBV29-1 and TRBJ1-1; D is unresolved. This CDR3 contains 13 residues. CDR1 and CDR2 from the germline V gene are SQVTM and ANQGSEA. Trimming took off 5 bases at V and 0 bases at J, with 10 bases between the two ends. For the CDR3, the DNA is TGCAGCGTTTTCAGCGATTTGAACACTGAAGCTTTCTTT. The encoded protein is CSVFSDLNTEAFF.

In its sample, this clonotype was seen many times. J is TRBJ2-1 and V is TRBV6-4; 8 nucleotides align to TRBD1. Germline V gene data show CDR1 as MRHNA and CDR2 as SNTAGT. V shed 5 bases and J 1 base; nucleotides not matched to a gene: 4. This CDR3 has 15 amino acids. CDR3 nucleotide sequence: TGTGCCAGCAGTTCTCAGGGGGCGTCCTACAATGAGCAGTTCTTC. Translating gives CASSSQGASYNEQFF.

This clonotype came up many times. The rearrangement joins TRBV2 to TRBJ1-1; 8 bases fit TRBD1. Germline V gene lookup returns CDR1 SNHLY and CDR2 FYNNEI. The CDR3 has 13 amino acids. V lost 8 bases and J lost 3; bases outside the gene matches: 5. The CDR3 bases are TGTGCCAGCGGGGGACAGGCCCACACTGAAGCTTTCTTT. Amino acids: CASGGQAHTEAFF.

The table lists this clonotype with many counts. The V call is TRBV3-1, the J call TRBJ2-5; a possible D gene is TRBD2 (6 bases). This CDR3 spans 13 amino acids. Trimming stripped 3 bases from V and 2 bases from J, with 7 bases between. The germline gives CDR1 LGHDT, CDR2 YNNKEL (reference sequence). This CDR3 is CASSHGGQETQYF. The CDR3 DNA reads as TGTGCCAGCAGCCACGGGGGACAAGAGACCCAGTACTTC.

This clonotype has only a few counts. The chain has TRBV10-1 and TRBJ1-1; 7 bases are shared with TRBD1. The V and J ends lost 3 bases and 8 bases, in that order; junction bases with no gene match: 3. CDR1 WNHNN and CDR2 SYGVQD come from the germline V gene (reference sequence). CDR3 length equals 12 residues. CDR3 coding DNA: TGCGCCAGCAGTGATCCAGGGGGGGAAGCTTTCTTT. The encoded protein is CASSDPGGEAFF.

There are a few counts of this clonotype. The CDR3 DNA reads as TGCGCCAGCAGCTTGGGGGACAGCTCCAATCAGCCCCAGCATTTT. Translation gives CASSLGDSSNQPQHF. V usage is TRBV5-1 and J usage is TRBJ1-5; 7 positions match TRBD1. There are 15 residues in the CDR3. V was pared by 0 bases and J by 3 bases, with 3 bases of the junction left unmatched. CDR1 is SGHRS, CDR2 YFSETQ, per germline.

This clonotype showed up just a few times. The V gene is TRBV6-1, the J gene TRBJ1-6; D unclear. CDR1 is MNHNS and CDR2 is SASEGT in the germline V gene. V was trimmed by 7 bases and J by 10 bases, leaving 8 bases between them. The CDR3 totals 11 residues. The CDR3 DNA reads TGTGCCAGCACCGGGAACTCACCCCTCCACTTT. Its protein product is CASTGNSPLHF.